The clone carrying this T cell receptor (beta chain) has more than one count but fewer than ten. Its target is unknown. From the 5' RACE reads, TCRdb called clonotypes with MiXCR, one entry per CDR3 protein. This table has 200,000 or so distinct CDR3 sequences, 7.5% appearing once. The data stem from a study of identical twins. Study-wide results and limits: Fewer insertions marked abundant cord blood beta clonotypes; young adult naive trended weakly, memory not at all.

This sample also appeared in a second study, on yellow fever vaccine responses in identical twins.

The sample comprised memory (CD45RO+) T cells sorted from blood. The sequence was collected from a woman between 18 and 30 years old in good health.

The CDR3 protein is CASSQDGGRSDTQYF. The CDR3 DNA sequence: TGTGCCAGCAGCCAAGATGGGGGGAGGTCAGATACGCAGTATTTT. This chain joins TRBV4-2 and TRBJ2-3; D is perhaps TRBD2 (6 bases). The CDR3 runs 15 residues. V was trimmed by 0 bases and J by 4 bases, leaving 11 bases between them. Germline values: CDR1 LGHNA, CDR2 YNFKEQ.